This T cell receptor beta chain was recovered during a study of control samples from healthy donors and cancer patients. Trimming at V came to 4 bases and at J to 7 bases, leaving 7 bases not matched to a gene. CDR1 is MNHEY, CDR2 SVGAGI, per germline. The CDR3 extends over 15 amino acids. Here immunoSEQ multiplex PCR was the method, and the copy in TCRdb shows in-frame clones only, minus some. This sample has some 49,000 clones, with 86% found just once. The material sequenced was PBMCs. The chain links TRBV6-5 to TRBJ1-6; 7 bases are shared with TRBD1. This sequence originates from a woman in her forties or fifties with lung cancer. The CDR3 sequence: CASSWRDRMNSPLHF. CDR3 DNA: TGTGCCAGCAGTTGGCGGGACAGAATGAATTCACCCCTCCACTTT.